The rows below give T cell receptor beta chains drawn from one sample of a study of cytotoxic CD8 clonotypes in ibrutinib-treated CLL. Using immunoSEQ multiplex PCR, the repertoire was profiled, and TCRdb retains in-frame clones only, with some absent. The table shows about 120,000 clones, with 55% to 75% occurring only once. Material: PBMCs, obtained after 24 months of ibrutinib treatment. The source is a human donor with chronic lymphocytic leukemia. CDR3s include the opening cysteine and the closing phenylalanine or tryptophan. Each record gives: clone size, D gene, V gene, J gene, CDR3 DNA, CDR3 protein. The D gene is left open where the match is weak. The size field is filled for only some rows; it gives once, few, many or a size class.

size: NA
D: NA
V: TRBV29-1
J: TRBJ2-5
DNA: TGCAGCGTTGAAGCGGGGGTCGGGGAGACCCAGTACTTC
CDR3: CSVEAGVGETQYF

size: NA
D: NA
V: TRBV5-1
J: TRBJ2-3
DNA: TGCGCCAGCAGCCCGTGGATAGCCACCACCGGCACAGATACGCAGTATTTT
CDR3: CASSPWIATTGTDTQYF

size: NA
D: NA
V: TRBV5-1
J: TRBJ2-5
DNA: TGCGCCAGCAGCTTGGAGGGCCTTGAGACCCAGTACTTC
CDR3: CASSLEGLETQYF

size: NA
D: NA
V: TRBV25-1
J: TRBJ2-7
DNA: TGTGCCAGCAGTGGGGATGGGAGCTCCTACGAGCAGTACTTC
CDR3: CASSGDGSSYEQYF

size: NA
D: TRBD1
V: TRBV19
J: TRBJ1-5
DNA: TGTGCCAGTAACGAGGACAGGGGCCCGAATCAGCCCCAGCATTTT
CDR3: CASNEDRGPNQPQHF

size: NA
D: NA
V: TRBV7-9
J: TRBJ1-1
DNA: TGTGCCAGCAGCAGGGGGGACACTGAAGCTTTCTTT
CDR3: CASSRGDTEAFF

size: few
D: NA
V: TRBV5-1
J: TRBJ1-2
DNA: TGCGCCAGCAGCTTGGTCGCCAGTAATAGTATTAACTATGGCTACACCTTC
CDR3: CASSLVASNSINYGYTF

size: NA
D: NA
V: TRBV25-1
J: TRBJ2-2
DNA: TGTGCCAGCAGTGACTTGGGGACCGGGGAGCTGTTTTTT
CDR3: CASSDLGTGELFF

size: NA
D: NA
V: TRBV28
J: TRBJ1-2
DNA: TGTGCCAGCAGTTTACGACAAGGAACCTATGGCTACACCTTC
CDR3: CASSLRQGTYGYTF

size: NA
D: NA
V: TRBV10-2
J: TRBJ1-2
DNA: TGCGCCAGCAGTGAGACAGTAGATTATGGCTACACCTTC
CDR3: CASSETVDYGYTF

size: NA
D: NA
V: TRBV5-6
J: TRBJ1-2
DNA: TGTGCCAGCACCCCGTACCGGCCTGACAAGTTTTCTAACTATGGCTACACCTTC
CDR3: CASTPYRPDKFSNYGYTF

size: NA
D: TRBD1
V: TRBV7-9
J: TRBJ2-3
DNA: TGTGCCAGCAGCCCCCGGGACAGGGGGACAGATACGCAGTATTTT
CDR3: CASSPRDRGTDTQYF

size: once
D: NA
V: TRBV5-1
J: TRBJ1-1
DNA: TGCGCCAGCAGCTTGGCCGGTCAGGGTTCCTTAAACACTGAAGCTTTCTTT
CDR3: CASSLAGQGSLNTEAFF

size: once
D: NA
V: TRBV28
J: TRBJ2-3
DNA: TGTGCCAGCAGTTCTTTCACAGATACGCAGTATTTT
CDR3: CASSSFTDTQYF

size: NA
D: NA
V: TRBV30
J: TRBJ1-4
DNA: TGTGCCTGGACGCTCGGTCGGAAGTTAGAGGAAAAACTGTTTTTT
CDR3: CAWTLGRKLEEKLFF

size: NA
D: TRBD1
V: TRBV7-9
J: TRBJ1-3
DNA: TGTGCCAGCAGCTCCCAAGTACAGGGGGCTCTTGGAAACACCATATATTTT
CDR3: CASSSQVQGALGNTIYF

size: NA
D: NA
V: TRBV7-6
J: TRBJ2-1
DNA: TGTGCCAGCAGCTTAGCGACGGGGGGCTCTTACAATGAGCAGTTCTTC
CDR3: CASSLATGGSYNEQFF

size: NA
D: NA
V: TRBV11-3
J: TRBJ2-3
DNA: TGTGCCAGCAGCTTAGATTCCGTGGGGGGTCGTGCAGATACGCAGTATTTT
CDR3: CASSLDSVGGRADTQYF

size: NA
D: NA
V: TRBV6-5
J: TRBJ2-7
DNA: TGTGCCAGCAGATCCCTACTCGGTAAGCAGTACTTC
CDR3: CASRSLLGKQYF

size: few
D: NA
V: TRBV25-1
J: TRBJ1-2
DNA: TGTGCCAGCAGTGAATATATGCAGGGCGTTTGCACCTTC
CDR3: CASSEYMQGVCTF

size: NA
D: TRBD1
V: TRBV9
J: TRBJ1-2
DNA: TGTGCCAGCAGAAACAGGGGGGGTTTCGGCTACACCTTC
CDR3: CASRNRGGFGYTF

size: NA
D: TRBD2
V: TRBV10-3
J: TRBJ2-1
DNA: TGTGCCATCAGGGGACTAGCGGGGGATAATGAGCAGTTCTTC
CDR3: CAIRGLAGDNEQFF

size: NA
D: NA
V: TRBV14
J: TRBJ2-7
DNA: TGTGCCAGCAGCCCCGGGACTTACTACGAGCAGTACTTC
CDR3: CASSPGTYYEQYF

size: NA
D: NA
V: TRBV6-1
J: TRBJ2-7
DNA: TGTGCCAGCAGTGATTCTTCCTACGAGCAGTACTTC
CDR3: CASSDSSYEQYF

size: NA
D: TRBD1
V: TRBV4-3
J: TRBJ1-2
DNA: TGCGCCAGCAGCCAAGGTACCGGACAGGGACTCTATGGCTACACCTTC
CDR3: CASSQGTGQGLYGYTF

size: NA
D: TRBD1
V: TRBV6-6
J: TRBJ1-3
DNA: TGTGCCAGCAGTACGGGGACAGTTTCTGGAAACACCATATATTTT
CDR3: CASSTGTVSGNTIYF

size: NA
D: TRBD2
V: TRBV4-1
J: TRBJ2-1
DNA: TGCGCCAGCAGCCAAGTCCCCGGGACTAGGATCAATGAGCAGTTCTTC
CDR3: CASSQVPGTRINEQFF

size: medium-sized
D: TRBD2
V: TRBV6-5
J: TRBJ2-2
DNA: TGTGCCAGCAGTTACAAAGCGGGGGGGCCTTCCGGGGAGCTGTTTTTT
CDR3: CASSYKAGGPSGELFF

size: NA
D: NA
V: TRBV2
J: TRBJ2-5
DNA: TGTGCCAGCAGTGGGGGACGCCTAGAGACCCAGTACTTC
CDR3: CASSGGRLETQYF

size: NA
D: TRBD1
V: TRBV29-1
J: TRBJ1-1
DNA: TGCAGCGTTGAATTACAGGGGGCCGTTACTGAAGCTTTCTTT
CDR3: CSVELQGAVTEAFF

size: NA
D: NA
V: TRBV4-1
J: TRBJ1-3
DNA: TGCGCCAGCAGCCAAGATGAGGTTCTTTGGGGAAACACCATATATTTT
CDR3: CASSQDEVLWGNTIYF

size: NA
D: NA
V: TRBV4-3
J: TRBJ2-7
DNA: TGCGCCAGCAGCCAAGCATACAGGGAAAGGAACGAGCAGTACTTC
CDR3: CASSQAYRERNEQYF

size: NA
D: TRBD1
V: TRBV2
J: TRBJ2-1
DNA: TGTGCCAGCAGTGAACCTCTAACAGGGGTGTTGGGTGAGCAGTTCTTC
CDR3: CASSEPLTGVLGEQFF

size: once
D: NA
V: TRBV5-6
J: TRBJ1-4
DNA: TGTGCCAGCAGCTTGTTCGTGGCAGGGCCTAATGAAAAACTGTTTTTT
CDR3: CASSLFVAGPNEKLFF

size: NA
D: NA
V: TRBV7-9
J: TRBJ2-1
DNA: TGTGCCAGCAGCTTAGCCGGGACTGACAATGAGCAGTTCTTC
CDR3: CASSLAGTDNEQFF

size: NA
D: TRBD2
V: TRBV6-5
J: TRBJ2-7
DNA: TGTGCCAGCAGTACCCCTAGCGGAAGCTCCTACGAGCAGTACTTC
CDR3: CASSTPSGSSYEQYF

size: NA
D: TRBD2
V: TRBV28
J: TRBJ2-2
DNA: TGTGCCAGCACAAGCGGGGCCACCGGGGAGCTGTTTTTT
CDR3: CASTSGATGELFF

size: few
D: NA
V: TRBV2
J: TRBJ1-2
DNA: TGTGCCAGCCAAAGCATCCCTGGGGGCTACACCTTC
CDR3: CASQSIPGGYTF

size: NA
D: NA
V: TRBV9
J: TRBJ2-3
DNA: TGTGCCAGCAGCGTAGGTATGGGAGATACGCAGTATTTT
CDR3: CASSVGMGDTQYF

size: NA
D: NA
V: TRBV9
J: TRBJ2-5
DNA: TGTGCCAGCAGCGCCAGCGGGTCGAAAGAGACCCAGTACTTC
CDR3: CASSASGSKETQYF

size: NA
D: NA
V: TRBV6-5
J: TRBJ2-3
DNA: TGTGCCAGCACGCGCAGGTCTAGCACAGATACGCAGTATTTT
CDR3: CASTRRSSTDTQYF

size: many
D: NA
V: TRBV2
J: TRBJ1-1
DNA: TGTGCCAGCGGTGGTAGAGTTCGAACTGAAGCTTTCTTT
CDR3: CASGGRVRTEAFF

size: NA
D: TRBD1
V: TRBV28
J: TRBJ2-1
DNA: TGTGCCAGCAGCCCCGGACAGGGTGGAGGTGAGCAGTTCTTC
CDR3: CASSPGQGGGEQFF

size: many
D: NA
V: TRBV6-5
J: TRBJ2-7
DNA: TGTGCCGGCTCCGATGACTACGAGCAGTACTTC
CDR3: CAGSDDYEQYF